This is a list of T cell receptor beta chains from one sample in a study of T cells after somatic rescue of genetic block. Clones were sequenced by immunoSEQ multiplex PCR, and TCRdb holds only the in-frame ones, with some missing. The table has about 63,000 clones, about 90% seen once. Material for sequencing was peripheral blood mononuclear cells (PBMCs). These receptors were taken from a man in his forties. CDR3s include the opening cysteine and the closing phenylalanine or tryptophan. A D gene is named only where the DNA matches it firmly.

TRBV27,TRBJ2-7,NA,CASSSSGDEQYF,TGTGCCAGCAGTTCCAGTGGGGACGAGCAGTACTTC
TRBV11-2,TRBJ1-3,NA,CASRPTDAQASGNTIYF,TGTGCCAGCAGACCGACAGACGCCCAAGCTTCTGGAAACACCATATATTTT
TRBV18,TRBJ1-1,NA,CAGSPDRAEGAFF,TGTGCCGGCTCACCAGATAGGGCCGAGGGAGCTTTCTTT
TRBV7-2,TRBJ2-1,NA,CASSFLGTPEQFF,TGTGCCAGCAGCTTCCTCGGTACTCCAGAGCAGTTCTTC
TRBV28,TRBJ2-4,TRBD2,CASKIAGAKNIQYF,TGTGCCAGCAAGATAGCGGGAGCCAAAAACATTCAGTACTTC
TRBV13,TRBJ2-3,TRBD2,CASSEGGLAGRSTDTQYF,TGTGCCAGCAGCGAGGGGGGACTAGCGGGTCGTAGCACAGATACGCAGTATTTT
TRBV30,TRBJ2-1,NA,CAWSVTPGSDEQFF,TGTGCCTGGAGTGTAACGCCGGGGAGCGATGAGCAGTTCTTC
TRBV5-1,TRBJ2-3,TRBD2,CASSLGAGGPTDTQYF,TGCGCCAGCAGCTTGGGAGCGGGAGGGCCGACAGATACGCAGTATTTT
TRBV10-3,TRBJ2-7,NA,CAISDRNERGEQYF,TGTGCCATCAGTGACCGTAACGAACGTGGGGAGCAGTACTTC
TRBV27,TRBJ2-6,NA,CASRSEGAGANVLTF,TGTGCCAGCAGATCGGAGGGGGCTGGGGCCAACGTCCTGACTTTC